Below are 7 T cell receptor beta chains sequenced from a single sample in a study of beta chain features in type 1 diabetes. Broader study findings: TCRB CDR3s from Type 1 diabetes patients were moderately but significantly shorter in all four CD4+ subsets.

These TCRs' antigens remain unknown. Expressed TCRB transcripts were sequenced because the entire RNA isolate underwent reverse transcription. TCRdb keeps only in-frame clones here, not all; method: immunoSEQ multiplex PCR. The sample comprises 200,000 to 250,000 clones, approximately 13% of which are singletons, and about 0.019% rests with the top ten. The sequencing sample was made of naive CD4+ T cells from blood. These receptor sequences come from a man aged 25-45 years with type 1 diabetes.

This clone was counted a few times. The chain combines TRBV4-1 with TRBJ1-5; the D gene is possibly TRBD1 (5 bases). CDR3 size: 17 residues. V lost 4 bases and J lost 0, with 16 bases in between. Germline CDR1 MGHRA, CDR2 YSYEKL. CDR3 in DNA: TGCGCCAGCAGCCCAGTACCGGACATTCTTAGCAATCAGCCCCAGCATTTT. This translates into CASSPVPDILSNQPQHF.

J is TRBJ2-7 and V is TRBV5-1, with 9 bases identical to TRBD1. J lost 5 bases, V lost 6 bases, and 12 bases had no gene match. Germline lookup yields CDR1 SGHRS and CDR2 YFSETQ. The length of the CDR3 is 15 residues. CDR3 protein: CASNLLATGGHEQYF. In nucleotides, the CDR3 is TGCGCCAGCAACCTCCTTGCTACAGGGGGCCACGAGCAGTACTTC. The whole variable domain, filled in from reference TRBV5-1 and TRBJ2-7, reads KAGVTQTPRYLIKTRGQQVTLSCSPISGHRSVSWYQQTPGQGLQFLFEYFSETQRNKGNFPGRFSGRQFSNSRSEMNVSTLELGDSALYLCASNLLATGGHEQYFGPGTRLTVT.

The chain couples TRBV30 to TRBJ1-1, with a tentative D call TRBD1 (6 bases). V was clipped by 8 bases and J by 5 bases, with 21 bases between them. The CDR3 covers 14 residues. Per the germline V gene, CDR1 is GTSNPN and CDR2 is SVGIG (reference sequence). The CDR3 nucleotides are TGTGCCCATGGGACCGGGACACTAACAACTGAAGCTTTCTTT. Translated: CAHGTGTLTTEAFF.

The chain recombines TRBV2 with TRBJ2-7; the match to TRBD2 covers 7 bases. Germline CDR1 and CDR2: SNHLY and FYNNEI. Trimming took 1 base from V and 3 from J; bases not matched to a gene: 0. This CDR3 is built from 13 residues. CDR3 amino acids: CASSEGTSYEQYF. In DNA form, the CDR3 reads TGTGCCAGCAGTGAAGGGACTAGCTACGAGCAGTACTTC.

This CDR3 reads CASSPDSGFGELFF. CDR3 bases: TGTGCCAGCAGCCCAGATTCGGGGTTCGGGGAGCTGTTTTTT. This chain joins TRBV9 and TRBJ2-2; TRBD2 is a possible D gene (5 bases). Trimming removed 4 bases from V and 7 bases from J, with 14 bases in between. The CDR3 length is 14 residues. From germline, CDR1 is SGDLS and CDR2 YYNGEE.

The rearrangement joins TRBV5-6 to TRBJ2-7; 11 nucleotides align to TRBD2. The V segment lost 4 bases and the J segment 5 bases; nucleotides outside the gene matches: 17. The germline V gene has CDR1 SGHDT and CDR2 YYEEEE. The length of the CDR3 is 18 residues. The CDR3 protein is CASSQTGPRLAGRNEQYF. In nucleotides, the CDR3 is TGTGCCAGCAGCCAGACTGGACCTCGACTAGCGGGACGAAACGAGCAGTACTTC.

This clone was detected only a few times. The rearrangement uses TRBV7-6 and TRBJ2-2; 12 positions agree with TRBD2. CDR3 size: 16 residues. V trimming: 2 bases; J trimming: 6 bases; junction bases outside the gene matches: 4. The germline CDR1 and CDR2 sequences are SGHVS and FNYEAQ. The CDR3 nucleotides read TGTGCCAGCAGCTTATCGGGACTAGCGGGCCCCGGGGAGCTGTTTTTT. Residues: CASSLSGLAGPGELFF.